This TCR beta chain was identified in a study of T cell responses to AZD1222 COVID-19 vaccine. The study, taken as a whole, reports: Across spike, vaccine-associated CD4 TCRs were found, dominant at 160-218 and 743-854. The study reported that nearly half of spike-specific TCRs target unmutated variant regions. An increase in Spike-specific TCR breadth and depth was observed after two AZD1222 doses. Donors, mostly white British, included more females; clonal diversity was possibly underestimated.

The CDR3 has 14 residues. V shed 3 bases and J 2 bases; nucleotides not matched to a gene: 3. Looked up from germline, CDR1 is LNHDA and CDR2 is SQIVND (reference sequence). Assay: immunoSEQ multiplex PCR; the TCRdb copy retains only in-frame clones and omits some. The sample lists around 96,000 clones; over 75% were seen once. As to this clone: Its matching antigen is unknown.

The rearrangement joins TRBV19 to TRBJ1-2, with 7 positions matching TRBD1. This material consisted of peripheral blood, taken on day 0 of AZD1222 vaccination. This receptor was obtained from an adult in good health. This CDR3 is CASSIDRDNYGYTF. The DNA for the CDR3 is TGTGCCAGTAGTATTGACAGGGACAACTATGGCTACACCTTC. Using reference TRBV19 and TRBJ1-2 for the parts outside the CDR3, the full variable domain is DGGITQSPKYLFRKEGQNVTLSCEQNLNHDAMYWYRQDPGQGLRLIYYSQIVNDFQKGDIAEGYSVSREKKESFPLTVTSAQKNPTAFYLCASSIDRDNYGYTFGSGTRLTVV.